This TCR beta chain comes out of a study of patients and donors after allogeneic stem cell transplantation. MiXCR, applied by TCRdb to the RT-PCR reads, yields one record per CDR3 protein. The sample lists roughly 190,000 distinct CDR3 sequences; less than 45% were seen once. The CDR3 loop spans 12 amino acids. Germline V gene lookup returns CDR1 SGHRS and CDR2 YFSETQ. With 0 bases removed from V and 7 bases from J, the gap between germline ends came to 4 bases. Sequenced: blood, either unsorted or a sorted T cell fraction (not recorded which). This chain uses TRBV5-1 with TRBJ2-2; D gene uncertain. This clonotype was obtained from a human donor who was either an allogeneic HSCT recipient or a stem cell or donor lymphocyte infusion donor (not recorded which). It is not recorded whose cells these are; they may come from a transplant donor. CDR3: CASSLEYGELFF. CDR3 in DNA: TGCGCCAGCAGCTTGGAGTACGGGGAGCTGTTTTTT.